These 10 T cell receptor beta chains were all obtained from the same sample, sequenced in a study of blood T cell repertoires in COVID-19 (dated by TCRdb to the early 2020s). Library generation was performed with the immunoSEQ multiplex PCR assay. The immuneACCESS repertoire file appears here via TCRdb, limited to in-frame rearrangements. These files lack a portion of the clones; in checked studies, under half of the deficit traces to unresolved V genes, and the cause of the others is not known. In this sample the table shows around 250,000 clones, about 89% of which occur a single time. The top ten constitute 0.95% to 1.5% of the sample. The sequencing sample was made of PBMCs or T cells enriched from blood (not recorded which). These receptors originate from a human donor in a cohort exposed to, infected with or recovered from COVID-19 (not recorded which). The donor label of this sample is uncertain.

The chain recombines TRBV27 with TRBJ2-7; tentatively, D is TRBD1 (6 bases). Trimming stripped 2 bases from V and 4 bases from J, with 18 bases between. The CDR3 is 16 amino acids. Germline V gene lookup returns CDR1 MNHEY and CDR2 SMNVEV (reference sequence). The CDR3 nucleotides read TGTGCCAGCAGTTTAAACGGGATGACTCAGGGGTACGAGCAGTACTTC. Amino acid sequence: CASSLNGMTQGYEQYF.

DNA for the CDR3: TGCGCCAGCAGCCAAGAGAGGGGACAGCTCTATGGCTACACCTTC. The encoded protein is CASSQERGQLYGYTF. The J gene is TRBJ1-2, the V gene TRBV4-3, with TRBD1 identical over 7 bases. The V gene's germline CDR1 is LGHNA and CDR2 YSLEER. CDR3 length: 15 residues. J gave up 4 bases and V 0 bases, and 5 bases lay outside the gene matches.

The J gene is TRBJ2-7, the V gene TRBV30, with TRBD1 as a possible D gene (5 bases). CDR3 size: 13 residues. Germline V lookup: CDR1 GTSNPN, CDR2 SVGIG (reference sequence). V was pared by 6 bases and J by 4 bases, with 16 bases between. The CDR3 DNA sequence: TGTGCCTGTTACACAGATTCAGGGTACGAGCAGTACTTC. Amino acids: CACYTDSGYEQYF.

The chain employs TRBV19 and TRBJ2-7; 7 bases match TRBD1. The CDR3 is 14 residues long. The junction had 8 bases not matched to a gene; V was cut back by 9 bases and J by 0 bases. The germline gives CDR1 LNHDA, CDR2 SQIVND (reference sequence). The CDR3 reads CASTGTEASYEQYF. For the CDR3, the DNA is TGTGCCAGCACCGGGACAGAGGCCTCCTACGAGCAGTACTTC.

The chain recombines TRBV18 with TRBJ1-6; 8 bases map to TRBD1. The CDR3 has 15 amino acids. J lost 8 bases, V lost 2 bases, and 5 bases had no gene match. Germline CDR1 reads KGHSH; CDR2 reads LQKENI. The CDR3 reads CASSPRQDRDSPLHF. CDR3 sequence (DNA): TGTGCCAGCTCACCAAGGCAGGACAGGGATTCACCCCTCCACTTT.

V gene TRBV6-5 combines with J gene TRBJ1-2; D possibly corresponds to TRBD1 (5 bases). Between the trimmed V and J ends, which lost 0 bases and 6 bases, there was a span of 17 bases. The CDR3 loop spans 16 amino acids. The V gene's germline CDR1 is MNHEY and CDR2 SVGAGI. The CDR3 nucleotides are TGTGCCAGCAGTTACTCGGGGGACGGGGGTCGGAATGGCTACACCTTC. Amino acids: CASSYSGDGGRNGYTF.

The chain links TRBV10-3 to TRBJ1-1, with 7 bases aligning to TRBD1. J was trimmed by 6 bases and V by 10 bases; bases with no gene match: 11. CDR1 is ENHRY, CDR2 SYGVKD, per germline. The CDR3 runs 13 residues. The CDR3 DNA follows: TGTGCCAGTGAAGACCTAGGGGGCTCTGAAGCTTTCTTT. Translating it yields CASEDLGGSEAFF.

V gene TRBV7-2 combines with J gene TRBJ1-1, with a weak D call TRBD1 (6 bases). V was shortened by 6 bases and J by 1 base, with 21 bases between the two germline ends. This CDR3 contains 17 residues. The germline gives CDR1 SGHTA, CDR2 FQGNSA. The CDR3 is CASSITFRGMRNTEAFF. Here the CDR3 DNA reads TGTGCCAGCAGTATTACTTTCAGGGGTATGAGGAACACTGAAGCTTTCTTT.

The V and J genes are TRBV4-1 and TRBJ1-2, with a weak D call TRBD1 (6 bases). Trimming took off 1 base at V and 4 bases at J, with 19 bases between the two ends. The CDR3 is made up of 17 amino acids. From germline, CDR1 is MGHRA and CDR2 YSYEKL. CDR3 sequence reads: CASSQGVVAGAAYGYTF. CDR3 coding DNA: TGCGCCAGCAGCCAAGGGGTAGTCGCAGGGGCTGCCTATGGCTACACCTTC.

The J gene is TRBJ1-2, the V gene TRBV30; perhaps TRBD1 as D (5 bases). This CDR3 contains 12 residues. CDR1 and CDR2 (germline): GTSNPN, SVGIG (reference sequence). V lost 2 bases and J 8 bases, leaving 12 bases between the germline ends. The CDR3 spells CAWSPPGFGYTF. The CDR3 DNA reads TGTGCCTGGAGTCCGCCAGGGTTCGGCTACACCTTC.